The present entry profiles one T cell receptor (beta chain) with its context. Profiling relied on immunoSEQ multiplex PCR, and the TCRdb table lists in-frame clones only, not all of them. The table includes about 29,000 clones, approximately 86% detected once. The data originate from a study of blood T cell repertoires in COVID-19. Study overall: Italy, Spain and the United States were the sources of the convalescent and acute COVID-19 samples.

The CDR3 consists of 17 residues. Germline CDR1 reads SEHNR; CDR2 reads FQNEAQ (reference sequence). The V gene end was trimmed by 2 bases and the J gene end by 3 bases; junction bases not matched to a gene: 8. This TCR was recovered from a man aged 80 or over with active or convalescent COVID-19. The chain joins TRBV7-9 to TRBJ1-5; 9 bases are shared with TRBD1. Sequencing was performed on peripheral blood. The CDR3 DNA reads TGTGCCAGCAGCTTAACGAAAAGGACAGGGGACAATCAGCCCCAGCATTTT. This codes for CASSLTKRTGDNQPQHF.